These 29 T cell receptor beta chains came from one sample sequenced in a study of long-term antiretroviral therapy in people with HIV. Investigators performed immunoSEQ version v3.0 at survey level. Using immunoSEQ multiplex PCR, the repertoire was profiled, and TCRdb retains in-frame clones only, with some absent. The sample has around 19,000 clones, about nine tenths seen once. The specimen comprised unsorted PBMCs, sampled nearly 4.5 years before starting antiretroviral therapy. These receptors all come from a woman in her 30s with HIV.

This clone was counted a few times. The chain employs TRBV6-4 and TRBJ1-6; TRBD1 is a possible D gene (6 bases). Germline V CDR1 and CDR2: MRHNA, SNTAGT. The V end was cut by 3 bases, the J end by 12 bases, with 12 bases between. The CDR3 contains 13 residues. CDR3 residues: CASSEGGSVPLHF. In DNA, the CDR3 is TGTGCCAGCAGTGAGGGGGGCTCGGTACCCCTCCACTTT.

This clone has only one observation. The genes are TRBV7-8 and TRBJ1-6; D uncertain. The V gene's germline CDR1 is SGHVS and CDR2 FQNEAQ. The CDR3 is 14 residues long. V lost 5 bases, J lost 7 bases, and 12 bases lay in between. CDR3 nucleotide sequence: TGTGCCAGCAGCCTAACGGGGAACAATTCACCCCTCCACTTT. Translation: CASSLTGNNSPLHF.

The rearrangement joins TRBV5-1 to TRBJ2-5; D remains unclear. The last part of the DNA fits TRBJ2-7 better; the J call may be wrong. This CDR3 has 14 residues. Germline lookup yields CDR1 SGHRS and CDR2 YFSETQ. The CDR3 DNA reads as TGCGCCAGCAGCTTACGGCCGCAGCCTTACGAGCAGTACTTC. This codes for CASSLRPQPYEQYF.

This chain uses TRBV18 with TRBJ1-1, with D unresolved. This CDR3 is built from 17 residues. Germline lookup yields CDR1 KGHSH and CDR2 LQKENI. Trimming took off 0 bases at V and 5 bases at J, with 19 bases between the two ends. CDR3: CASSPPSTLLMGTEAFF. In nucleotides, the CDR3 is TGTGCCAGCTCACCACCGTCTACCCTGCTTATGGGAACTGAAGCTTTCTTT. Full variable domain (remainder filled in from reference TRBV18 and TRBJ1-1): NAGVMQNPRHLVRRRGQEARLRCSPMKGHSHVYWYRQLPEEGLKFMVYLQKENIIDESGMPKERFSAEFPKEGPSILRIQQVVRGDSAAYFCASSPPSTLLMGTEAFFGQGTRLTVV.

Here the CDR3 reads CASSPSGRGSTDTQYF. The CDR3 DNA is TGCGCCAGCAGTCCCTCGGGGAGGGGAAGCACAGATACGCAGTATTTT. The J gene is TRBJ2-3, the V gene TRBV10-1, with 7 bases lining up with TRBD2. Germline CDR1 WNHNN, CDR2 SYGVQD (reference sequence). V lost 5 bases and J lost 0; bases outside the gene matches: 8. This CDR3 comprises 16 residues.

This clone was recorded only once. This chain joins TRBV27 and TRBJ2-2; D is unclear. The germline gives CDR1 MNHEY, CDR2 SMNVEV (reference sequence). CDR3 size: 13 residues. V lost 3 bases and J lost 5, with 7 bases in between. CDR3 sequence (DNA): TGTGCCAGCAGTTTTAAGGGAACCGGGGAGCTGTTTTTT. It encodes CASSFKGTGELFF.

This clone was counted a single time. V and J are TRBV9 and TRBJ1-5, with D uncertain. The V end lost 3 bases, the J end lost 5 bases, and 9 bases lay between the germline ends. CDR1 SGDLS and CDR2 YYNGEE come from the germline V gene. The CDR3 has 13 amino acids. CDR3 DNA sequence: TGTGCCAGCAGCGGGTGGGGTCATCAGCCCCAGCATTTT. Amino acids: CASSGWGHQPQHF.

This chain uses TRBV6-5 with TRBJ1-3; the D is unclear. This CDR3 is 14 amino acids long. The V and J ends lost 0 bases and 3 bases respectively, with 6 bases between them. Germline CDR1 MNHEY, CDR2 SVGAGI. The CDR3 DNA reads TGTGCCAGCAGTTACTCAGCGATTGGAAACACCATATATTTT. As protein: CASSYSAIGNTIYF.

V is TRBV5-1 and J is TRBJ2-2; TRBD2 aligns across 7 bases. Germline V gene sequence: CDR1 SGHRS, CDR2 YFSETQ. The junction had 8 bases not matched to a gene; V was cut back by 3 bases and J by 6 bases. The CDR3 sequence is 15 residues long. The CDR3 DNA reads as TGCGCCAGCAGCTCCCTAGGCGGGGGTCCCGGGGAGCTGTTTTTT. Its protein is CASSSLGGGPGELFF.

The V and J genes are TRBV6-5 and TRBJ2-7; TRBD1 aligns across 9 bases. Germline V lookup: CDR1 MNHEY, CDR2 SVGAGI. With 5 bases clipped from V and 3 bases from J, the junction kept 8 bases outside the gene matches. The CDR3 runs 15 residues. The CDR3 region has the DNA TGTGCCAGCAGTAACAATGGACAGGGGAACTACGAGCAGTACTTC. It translates to CASSNNGQGNYEQYF.

The V gene is TRBV5-1, the J gene TRBJ2-1; 8 positions agree with TRBD2. CDR1 and CDR2 (germline): SGHRS, YFSETQ. The CDR3 runs 16 residues. Trimming took 4 bases from V and 1 from J; bases not matched to a gene: 7. This CDR3 reads CASSTTSGASYNEQFF. CDR3 bases: TGCGCCAGCAGCACCACTAGCGGCGCGTCCTACAATGAGCAGTTCTTC.

The chain couples TRBV18 to TRBJ2-3; D may be TRBD1 (6 bases). The CDR3 has 18 amino acids. The germline gives CDR1 KGHSH, CDR2 LQKENI. Deletions cut 6 bases from V and 0 bases from J, with 22 bases between. The CDR3 reads CASSPQPRGGPSTDTQYF. For the CDR3, the DNA is TGTGCCAGCTCCCCTCAACCCCGAGGGGGTCCTAGCACAGATACGCAGTATTTT.

This chain joins TRBV7-9 and TRBJ1-4; D ambiguous. V lost 1 base to trimming and J lost 14 bases, with 20 bases between them. The germline V gene encodes CDR1 SEHNR and CDR2 FQNEAQ (reference sequence). The CDR3 length is 15 residues. Here the CDR3 reads CASSLGRGVGQRLFF. DNA of the CDR3: TGTGCCAGCAGCTTAGGTCGTGGGGTGGGCCAAAGGCTGTTTTTT.

The chain is built from TRBV18 and TRBJ2-5; tentative D call: TRBD2 (6 bases). Per the germline V gene, CDR1 is KGHSH and CDR2 is LQKENI. This CDR3 has 16 residues. V lost 4 bases and J 5 bases, leaving 20 bases between the germline ends. The CDR3 sequence: CASSRGALTLGETQYF. The CDR3, as DNA: TGTGCCAGCTCACGCGGGGCACTCACCCTTGGGGAGACCCAGTACTTC.

The chain couples TRBV4-3 to TRBJ2-7, with D possibly being TRBD1 or TRBD2 (6 bases each). Germline V gene data show CDR1 as LGHNA and CDR2 as YSLEER. The length of the CDR3 is 15 residues. V lost 1 base, J lost 2 bases, and 12 bases lay in between. The CDR3 DNA reads as TGCGCCAGCAGCCAAGGGTCGAGGGGGGCCTACGAGCAGTACTTC. It codes for CASSQGSRGAYEQYF.

This clone was found once. The genes are TRBV18 and TRBJ2-1; 14 bases are a match to TRBD2. The CDR3 runs to 16 residues. With 8 bases clipped from V and 3 bases from J, the junction kept 6 bases outside the gene matches. The germline V gene encodes CDR1 KGHSH and CDR2 LQKENI. CDR3 DNA sequence: TGTGCCAGCCGAGGACTAGCGGGGGGCCACTACAATGAGCAGTTCTTC. Its protein product is CASRGLAGGHYNEQFF.

CDR3 in DNA: TGTGCCAGCGGAACCCGGAACTATGGCTACACCTTC. It yields the protein CASGTRNYGYTF. V is TRBV19 and J is TRBJ1-2; D unclear. The CDR3 runs to 12 residues. From germline, CDR1 is LNHDA and CDR2 SQIVND (reference sequence). Trimming removed 9 bases from V and 2 bases from J, with 10 bases in between.

The chain recombines TRBV5-1 with TRBJ1-1; the match to TRBD1 covers 7 bases. Germline trimming cut 0 bases from V and 4 bases from J; bases unmatched to any gene: 6. The CDR3 runs 15 residues. From germline, CDR1 is SGHRS and CDR2 YFSETQ. CDR3 sequence (DNA): TGCGCCAGCAGCTTGGAAACCAGGGGGTTCACTGAAGCTTTCTTT. This encodes CASSLETRGFTEAFF.

The chain is built from TRBV19 and TRBJ1-2; 7 bases agree with TRBD1. Losses at the gene ends were 9 bases for V and 3 bases for J; bases not matched to a gene: 19. The CDR3 consists of 17 residues. Germline CDR1 reads LNHDA; CDR2 reads SQIVND (reference sequence). CDR3 bases: TGTGCCAGCATTAAATCACCAAGACAGGGAAGCTACTATGGCTACACCTTC. This codes for CASIKSPRQGSYYGYTF.

This chain connects TRBV6-1 to TRBJ2-7, with D possibly TRBD1 on 6 matching bases. From germline, CDR1 is MNHNS and CDR2 SASEGT. The CDR3 loop spans 14 amino acids. The germline V and J ends were trimmed by 7 bases and 3 bases, with 16 bases remaining between them. The CDR3 bases are TGTGCCAGCACGAGCCGGGACACCCTCTACGAGCAGTACTTC. It encodes CASTSRDTLYEQYF.

The V gene is TRBV7-2, the J gene TRBJ1-2, with TRBD1 identical over 7 bases. With 5 bases clipped from V and 8 bases from J, the junction kept 11 bases outside the gene matches. This CDR3 has 14 residues. Germline V CDR1 and CDR2: SGHTA, FQGNSA. In DNA form, the CDR3 reads TGTGCCAGCAGCGCACACAGGGGTCGGGGAGGCTACACCTTC. Translating it yields CASSAHRGRGGYTF.

The chain is built from TRBV2 and TRBJ2-7; 9 positions agree with TRBD1. The ends lost 9 bases at V and 3 bases at J; junction bases unmatched: 9. The V gene's germline CDR1 is SNHLY and CDR2 FYNNEI. The CDR3 loop spans 14 amino acids. For the CDR3, the DNA is TGTGCCAGTAGTTTCCGGGACAGGGACTACGAGCAGTACTTC. Protein sequence: CASSFRDRDYEQYF. The complete variable domain, with remaining parts taken from reference TRBV2 and TRBJ2-7, reads EPEVTQTPSHQVTQMGQEVILRCVPISNHLYFYWYRQILGQKVEFLVSFYNNEISEKSEIFDDQFSVERPDGSNFTLKIRSTKLEDSAMYFCASSFRDRDYEQYFGPGTRLTVT.

The chain joins TRBV10-3 to TRBJ2-1; the match to TRBD1 covers 9 bases. Unmatched junction bases numbered 3, after V lost 2 bases and J lost 10 bases. This CDR3 has 13 residues. Germline assignment: CDR1 ENHRY and CDR2 SYGVKD. This CDR3 reads CAISEDGTGEQFF. CDR3 coding DNA: TGTGCCATCAGTGAGGATGGGACAGGGGAGCAGTTCTTC.

V usage is TRBV19 and J usage is TRBJ1-2, with a tentative D call TRBD1 (6 bases). This CDR3 comprises 13 residues. With 5 bases removed from V and 5 bases from J, the gap between germline ends came to 12 bases. Germline assignment: CDR1 LNHDA and CDR2 SQIVND (reference sequence). In DNA, the CDR3 is TGTGCCAGTAGTTCTAGGACAGAGTATGGCTACACCTTC. Residues: CASSSRTEYGYTF.

V usage is TRBV27 and J usage is TRBJ1-2; 8 bases are a match to TRBD1. Germline CDR1 MNHEY, CDR2 SMNVEV (reference sequence). CDR3 size: 16 residues. Germline trimming cut 7 bases from V and 4 bases from J; bases unmatched to any gene: 14. CDR3 coding DNA: TGTGCCAGCACCTTGGCCTCAGGGGGCTCTTTCTATGGCTACACCTTC. It encodes CASTLASGGSFYGYTF.

The genes are TRBV5-4 and TRBJ1-2, with D unclear. The length of the CDR3 is 14 residues. Looked up from germline, CDR1 is SGHNT and CDR2 is YYREEE (reference sequence). V was trimmed by 1 base and J by 8 bases, leaving 15 bases between them. CDR3 nucleotide sequence: TGTGCCAGCAGCTTGAAGGGAATTGGCGTCGGCTACACCTTC. Residues: CASSLKGIGVGYTF. Looking up the rest from reference TRBV5-4 and TRBJ1-2 gives the full variable domain: ETGVTQSPTHLIKTRGQQVTLRCSSQSGHNTVSWYQQALGQGPQFIFQYYREEENGRGNFPPRFSGLQFPNYSSELNVNALELDDSALYLCASSLKGIGVGYTFGSGTRLTVV.

The chain carries TRBV6-5 and TRBJ2-5, with D possibly matching TRBD2 (5 bases). The CDR3 consists of 14 residues. V lost 4 bases, J lost 2 bases, and 11 bases lay in between. Germline values: CDR1 MNHEY, CDR2 SVGAGI. The CDR3 nucleotides read TGTGCCAGCAGTTCACAACGACTACAAGAGACCCAGTACTTC. As protein: CASSSQRLQETQYF.

V is TRBV2 and J is TRBJ2-5, with 8 nucleotides matching TRBD2. Germline V lookup: CDR1 SNHLY, CDR2 FYNNEI. The trim removed 1 base at V and 5 bases at J, leaving 6 bases unmatched. The CDR3 extends over 15 amino acids. The CDR3 protein is CASSEVGGARETQYF. In DNA form, the CDR3 reads TGTGCCAGCAGTGAAGTCGGGGGGGCCCGGGAGACCCAGTACTTC.

The gene calls are TRBV4-3 and TRBJ1-2; D remains ambiguous. Per the germline V gene, CDR1 is LGHNA and CDR2 is YSLEER. Trimming took off 0 bases at V and 3 bases at J, with 14 bases between the two ends. The CDR3 totals 16 residues. CDR3 DNA: TGCGCCAGCAGCCAAGATCATGGAGGGTGGGACTATGGCTACACCTTC. Its translation is CASSQDHGGWDYGYTF.